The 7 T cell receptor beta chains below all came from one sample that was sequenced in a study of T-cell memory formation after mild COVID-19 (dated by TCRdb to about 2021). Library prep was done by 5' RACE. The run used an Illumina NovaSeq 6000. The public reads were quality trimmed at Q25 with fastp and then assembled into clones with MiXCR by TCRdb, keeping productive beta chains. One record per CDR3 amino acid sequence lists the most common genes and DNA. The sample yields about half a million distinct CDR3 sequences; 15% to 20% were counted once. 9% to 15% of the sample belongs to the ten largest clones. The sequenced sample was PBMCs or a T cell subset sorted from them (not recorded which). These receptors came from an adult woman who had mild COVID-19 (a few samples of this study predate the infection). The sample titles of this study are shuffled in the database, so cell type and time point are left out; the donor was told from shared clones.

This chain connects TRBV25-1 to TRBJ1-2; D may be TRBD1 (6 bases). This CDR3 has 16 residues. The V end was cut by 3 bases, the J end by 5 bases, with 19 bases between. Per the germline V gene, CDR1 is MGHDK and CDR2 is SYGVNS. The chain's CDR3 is CASSDDVGGGRYGYTF. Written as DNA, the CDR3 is TGTGCCAGCAGTGACGACGTTGGGGGCGGGCGATATGGCTACACCTTC.

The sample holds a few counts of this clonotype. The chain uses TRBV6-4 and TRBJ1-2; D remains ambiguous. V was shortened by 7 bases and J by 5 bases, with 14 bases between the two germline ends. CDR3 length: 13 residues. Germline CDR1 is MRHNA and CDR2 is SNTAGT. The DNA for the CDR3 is TGTGCCAGCAAGGACCCGGCGGGTTATGGCTACACCTTC. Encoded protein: CASKDPAGYGYTF.

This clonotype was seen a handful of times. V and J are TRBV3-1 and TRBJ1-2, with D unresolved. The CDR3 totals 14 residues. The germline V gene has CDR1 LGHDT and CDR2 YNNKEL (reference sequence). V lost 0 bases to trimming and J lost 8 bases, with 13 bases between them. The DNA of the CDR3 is TGTGCCAGCAGCCAAGATCCGCAGCGGAGAGGCTACACCTTC. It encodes CASSQDPQRRGYTF.

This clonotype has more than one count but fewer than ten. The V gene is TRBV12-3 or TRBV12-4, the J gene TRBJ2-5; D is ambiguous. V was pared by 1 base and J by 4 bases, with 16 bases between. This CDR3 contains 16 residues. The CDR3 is CASSLGWTALAETQYF. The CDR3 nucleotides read TGTGCCAGCAGTTTAGGGTGGACGGCACTGGCAGAGACCCAGTACTTC.

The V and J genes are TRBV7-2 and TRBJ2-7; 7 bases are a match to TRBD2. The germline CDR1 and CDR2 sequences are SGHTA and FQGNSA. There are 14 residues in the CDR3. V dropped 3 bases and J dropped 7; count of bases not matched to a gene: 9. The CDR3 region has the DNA TGTGCCAGCAGCTTCACTACGGCGGGGGAGGAGCAGTACTTC. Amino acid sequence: CASSFTTAGEEQYF.

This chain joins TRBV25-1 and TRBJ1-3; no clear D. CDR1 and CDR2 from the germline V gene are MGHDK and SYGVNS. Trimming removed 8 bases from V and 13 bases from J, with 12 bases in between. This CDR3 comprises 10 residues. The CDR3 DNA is TGTGCCAGCGAGGAAGATTCTATATATTTT. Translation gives CASEEDSIYF.

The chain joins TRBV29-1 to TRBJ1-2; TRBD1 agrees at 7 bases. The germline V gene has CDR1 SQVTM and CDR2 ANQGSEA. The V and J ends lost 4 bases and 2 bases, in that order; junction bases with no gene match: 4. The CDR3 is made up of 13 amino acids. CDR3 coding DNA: TGCAGCGTTGGTGGACAGGTGAACTATGGCTACACCTTC. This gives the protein CSVGGQVNYGYTF.